The entry below describes one TCR beta chain. Antigen unknown. This specimen belongs to a study of T cell responses to AZD1222 COVID-19 vaccine. At the level of the study: Pooled together were second doses at about 4 or about 12 weeks. Overall study findings and caveats: A mostly white British donor set with more females was recruited, and clonal diversity was possibly underestimated. Only after the peak T cell response were repertoires sampled. At 160-218 and 743-854, vaccine-associated CD4 TCRs were dominant, and they spanned spike.

The V end lost 4 bases, the J end lost 7 bases, and 11 bases lay between the germline ends. Per the germline V gene, CDR1 is MGHRA and CDR2 is YSYEKL. CDR3 size: 13 residues. TCRdb's copy holds only in-frame clones and misses some; the assay was immunoSEQ multiplex PCR. The data show about 110,000 clones, with 75% to 90% seen just once and 5.2% held by the top ten. The receptor was derived from an adult in good health. The chain uses TRBV4-1 and TRBJ2-1, with no clear D. Material: peripheral blood, obtained on day 0 of AZD1222 vaccination. CDR3 DNA: TGCGCCAGCAGCCCTCGGGTGGTTAATGAGCAGTTCTTC. Translated: CASSPRVVNEQFF.